A single sample gave rise to the 28 T cell receptor beta chains below, sequenced in a study of T cell changes during pregnancy in multiple sclerosis. TCRdb keeps only in-frame clones here, not all; method: immunoSEQ multiplex PCR. The table records 90,000 to 120,000 clones, about 90% of them present only once. Sequencing used peripheral blood, obtained in the third trimester of pregnancy. Receptors originate from a female donor in good health, enrolled as a control in a pregnancy study.

The J gene is TRBJ1-6, the V gene TRBV30, with 7 bases lining up with TRBD1. CDR1 and CDR2 from the germline V gene are GTSNPN and SVGIG (reference sequence). CDR3 length: 14 amino acids. The ends lost 3 bases at V and 7 bases at J; junction bases unmatched: 6. The DNA of the CDR3 is TGTGCCTGGAGGCTAGGGGGCTGGAATTCACCCCTCCACTTT. Translation: CAWRLGGWNSPLHF.

This clone was picked up one time. The chain is built from TRBV11-3 and TRBJ2-1; 14 bases are a match to TRBD2. Unmatched junction bases numbered 3, after V lost 5 bases and J lost 9 bases. The V gene's germline CDR1 is SGHNT and CDR2 YENEEA. The CDR3 runs 14 residues. The chain's CDR3 is CASSPGLAGGEQFF. The CDR3 DNA is TGTGCCAGCAGCCCCGGACTAGCGGGGGGTGAGCAGTTCTTC.

This chain connects TRBV27 to TRBJ1-2, with D maybe TRBD1 (6 bases). V lost 6 bases and J 8 bases, leaving 13 bases between the germline ends. The CDR3 sequence is 12 residues long. Germline lookup yields CDR1 MNHEY and CDR2 SMNVEV (reference sequence). CDR3: CASRQGTLGYTF. In DNA, the CDR3 is TGTGCCAGCAGGCAGGGGACCCTGGGCTACACCTTC.

The V gene is TRBV27, the J gene TRBJ2-5, with 8 bases that match TRBD2. This CDR3 spans 15 amino acids. The V segment lost 2 bases and the J segment 3 bases; nucleotides outside the gene matches: 5. Germline lookup yields CDR1 MNHEY and CDR2 SMNVEV (reference sequence). CDR3 nucleotide sequence: TGTGCCAGCAGTTTAAGGCGGGGGGCCGAAGAGACCCAGTACTTC. Residues: CASSLRRGAEETQYF.

The J gene is TRBJ1-2, the V gene TRBV5-4; 8 nucleotides agree with TRBD1. V was clipped by 2 bases and J by 3 bases; unmatched bases: 3. The CDR3 runs to 14 residues. From germline, CDR1 is SGHNT and CDR2 YYREEE (reference sequence). The CDR3 sequence is CASSFNRGDYGYTF. CDR3 in DNA: TGTGCCAGCAGCTTTAACAGGGGGGACTATGGCTACACCTTC. The variable domain in full, with the rest retrieved from reference TRBV5-4 and TRBJ1-2, is ETGVTQSPTHLIKTRGQQVTLRCSSQSGHNTVSWYQQALGQGPQFIFQYYREEENGRGNFPPRFSGLQFPNYSSELNVNALELDDSALYLCASSFNRGDYGYTFGSGTRLTVV.

This rearrangement joins TRBV9 to TRBJ2-7, with no clear D. The CDR3 extends over 15 amino acids. The V gene lost 0 bases and the J gene lost 0 bases, with 10 bases spanning the gap. Germline CDR1 reads SGDLS; CDR2 reads YYNGEE. The CDR3 spells CASSVGGTFSYEQYF. The CDR3 DNA reads TGTGCCAGCAGCGTAGGTGGCACATTCTCCTACGAGCAGTACTTC. The variable domain in full, with the rest retrieved from reference TRBV9 and TRBJ2-7, is DSGVTQTPKHLITATGQRVTLRCSPRSGDLSVYWYQQSLDQGLQFLIQYYNGEERAKGNILERFSAQQFPDLHSELNLSSLELGDSALYFCASSVGGTFSYEQYFGPGTRLTVT.

The chain employs TRBV28 and TRBJ1-5; D is unclear. The CDR3 consists of 16 residues. Germline CDR1 MDHEN, CDR2 SYDVKM. V was clipped by 2 bases and J by 2 bases, with 13 bases between them. In nucleotides, the CDR3 is TGTGCCAGCAGTTTAGGAGTCCTCGGAGGCAATCAGCCCCAGCATTTT. It specifies CASSLGVLGGNQPQHF. Drawing the rest from reference TRBV28 and TRBJ1-5, the complete variable domain is DVKVTQSSRYLVKRTGEKVFLECVQDMDHENMFWYRQDPGLGLRLIYFSYDVKMKEKGDIPEGYSVSREKKERFSLILESASTNQTSMYLCASSLGVLGGNQPQHFGDGTRLSIL.

The V gene is TRBV23-1, the J gene TRBJ1-1, with 7 bases lining up with TRBD1. TRBV23-1 is given ORF status, its function remaining uncertain. J was trimmed by 4 bases and V by 3 bases; bases with no gene match: 11. The CDR3 is 16 amino acids. CDR3 DNA sequence: TGCGCCAGCAGTCAGCCTCCAAGGGGGCAGGCCACTGAAGCTTTCTTT. Its protein is CASSQPPRGQATEAFF.

The chain is built from TRBV7-9 and TRBJ2-5; D might be TRBD1 (5 bases). The CDR3 loop spans 13 amino acids. Germline CDR1 is SEHNR and CDR2 is FQNEAQ (reference sequence). V was cut by 2 bases and J by 7 bases, with 11 bases left in between. This chain's CDR3 is CASSLPGWGTQYF. The DNA for the CDR3 is TGTGCCAGCAGCTTACCAGGGTGGGGGACCCAGTACTTC.

This chain joins TRBV21-1 and TRBJ1-1; whether TRBD1, the table's D call, matches the DNA was not checked. TRBV21-1 has pseudogene status. There are 15 residues in the CDR3. The CDR3 here is CASHPGLRHHTEAFF. CDR3 bases: TGTGCCAGCCATCCAGGGTTGAGGCATCACACTGAAGCTTTCTTT.

This clone was seen once. J is TRBJ1-5 and V is TRBV4-2, with a weak D call TRBD1 (5 bases). V was pared by 0 bases and J by 5 bases, with 8 bases between. The CDR3 runs 14 residues. CDR1 LGHNA and CDR2 YNFKEQ come from the germline V gene. CDR3: CASSQDIRDQPQHF. CDR3 in DNA: TGTGCCAGCAGCCAAGATATCAGGGATCAGCCCCAGCATTTT.

The chain is built from TRBV25-1 and TRBJ1-2; 9 nucleotides agree with TRBD1. This CDR3 has 12 amino acids. V lost 8 bases to trimming and J lost 6 bases; unmatched junction nucleotides: 4. Germline CDR1 reads MGHDK; CDR2 reads SYGVNS. CDR3 nucleotide sequence: TGTGCCAGCTATACAGGGGGCAATGGCTACACCTTC. The encoded protein is CASYTGGNGYTF.

The V and J genes are TRBV30 and TRBJ1-2, with TRBD1 as a possible D gene (5 bases). The CDR3 consists of 12 residues. Germline CDR1 is GTSNPN and CDR2 is SVGIG (reference sequence). V lost 3 bases and J 7 bases, leaving 12 bases between the germline ends. The CDR3 reads CAWRPPGGGYTF. Here the CDR3 DNA reads TGTGCCTGGAGGCCACCGGGGGGTGGCTACACCTTC.

J is TRBJ1-1 and V is TRBV2; TRBD1 aligns across 7 bases. Germline V lookup: CDR1 SNHLY, CDR2 FYNNEI. V trimming: 6 bases; J trimming: 6 bases; junction bases outside the gene matches: 10. The CDR3 is 14 residues long. DNA for the CDR3: TGTGCCAGCAGCGTTAGACAGGGAGAACCTGAAGCTTTCTTT. Translation gives CASSVRQGEPEAFF.

The table lists this clone with a count of one. The chain uses TRBV19 and TRBJ1-4; D unresolved. CDR3 length equals 15 residues. Between the trimmed V and J ends, which lost 1 base and 4 bases, there was a span of 10 bases. Germline CDR1 is LNHDA and CDR2 is SQIVND (reference sequence). In DNA form, the CDR3 reads TGTGCCAGTAGTATAGGGGGAGATTTTAATGAAAAACTGTTTTTT. It encodes CASSIGGDFNEKLFF.

The rearrangement joins TRBV6-4 to TRBJ2-3; D may be TRBD1 (7 bases). The CDR3 totals 15 residues. CDR1 is MRHNA, CDR2 SNTAGT, per germline. V was clipped by 3 bases and J by 3 bases, with 13 bases between them. The chain's CDR3 is CASSDQGGSTDTQYF. The CDR3 DNA sequence: TGTGCCAGCAGTGATCAGGGGGGTTCGACAGATACGCAGTATTTT.

CDR3 sequence: CATRRTGAEAFF. The CDR3 DNA is TGTGCCACGCGGAGGACAGGGGCTGAAGCTTTCTTT. This chain joins TRBV6-6 and TRBJ1-1; 9 positions agree with TRBD1. Germline values: CDR1 MNHNY, CDR2 SVGAGI (reference sequence). V lost 10 bases to trimming and J lost 6 bases; unmatched junction nucleotides: 6. The CDR3 is made up of 12 amino acids.

V and J are TRBV5-1 and TRBJ1-6; tentative D call: TRBD1 (5 bases). In germline, CDR1 is SGHRS, CDR2 YFSETQ. Trimming stripped 3 bases from V and 10 bases from J, with 20 bases between. The CDR3 spans 16 residues. CDR3 bases: TGCGCCAGCAGCTCACAACCGGACCAGGGAGGGTCACCCCTCCACTTT. Translating gives CASSSQPDQGGSPLHF. Complete variable domain (other parts from reference TRBV5-1 and TRBJ1-6): KAGVTQTPRYLIKTRGQQVTLSCSPISGHRSVSWYQQTPGQGLQFLFEYFSETQRNKGNFPGRFSGRQFSNSRSEMNVSTLELGDSALYLCASSSQPDQGGSPLHFGNGTRLTVT.

This rearrangement joins TRBV19 to TRBJ2-7, with D maybe TRBD1 (6 bases). CDR1 LNHDA and CDR2 SQIVND come from the germline V gene (reference sequence). The CDR3 is 15 amino acids. V lost 1 base to trimming and J lost 7 bases, with 17 bases between them. The CDR3 loop is CASSIGDTMPEEQYF. Here the CDR3 DNA reads TGTGCCAGTAGTATAGGGGACACAATGCCGGAGGAGCAGTACTTC.

The chain is built from TRBV4-3 and TRBJ2-2; TRBD1 matches 7 bases. This CDR3 has 16 amino acids. V was clipped by 3 bases and J by 6 bases; unmatched bases: 10. The germline gives CDR1 LGHNA, CDR2 YSLEER. The CDR3 sequence: CASSHIRGSVAGELFF. CDR3 DNA: TGCGCCAGCAGCCACATCAGGGGGAGTGTGGCCGGGGAGCTGTTTTTT.

This clone has more than one count but fewer than ten. The chain uses TRBV5-1 and TRBJ2-3, with 7 bases that match TRBD2. CDR3 length: 15 amino acids. Trimming cost V 4 bases and J 1 base; bases outside gene matches: 6. Germline V lookup: CDR1 SGHRS, CDR2 YFSETQ. In DNA, the CDR3 is TGCGCCAGCAGCACGACTCGGGGGGGCACAGATACGCAGTATTTT. Encoded protein: CASSTTRGGTDTQYF.

The gene calls are TRBV5-4 and TRBJ2-3; D gene unclear. V lost 0 bases and J 5 bases, leaving 16 bases between the germline ends. Germline V gene lookup returns CDR1 SGHNT and CDR2 YYREEE (reference sequence). CDR3 length: 16 residues. CDR3 in amino acids: CASSLAQAAQLDTQYF. As DNA, the CDR3 is TGTGCCAGCAGCTTGGCCCAGGCCGCCCAGCTAGATACGCAGTATTTT.

This sequence joins TRBV7-2 and TRBJ2-7; weak D call: TRBD1 (6 bases). Germline V gene sequence: CDR1 SGHTA, CDR2 FQGNSA. The V gene lost 4 bases and the J gene lost 6 bases, with 13 bases spanning the gap. CDR3 length: 13 residues. CDR3 residues: CASSSTGLSEQYF. CDR3 nucleotides: TGTGCCAGCAGCTCCACAGGGCTAAGCGAGCAGTACTTC. Full variable domain (outside the CDR3, taken from reference TRBV7-2 and TRBJ2-7): GAGVSQSPSNKVTEKGKDVELRCDPISGHTALYWYRQSLGQGLEFLIYFQGNSAPDKSGLPSDRFSAERTGGSVSTLTIQRTQQEDSAVYLCASSSTGLSEQYFGPGTRLTVT.

This chain links TRBV19 with TRBJ2-7; TRBD1 is a possible D gene (5 bases). The CDR3 consists of 17 residues. Germline-derived CDR1 and CDR2 are LNHDA and SQIVND (reference sequence). Trimming took 6 bases from V and 0 from J, leaving 21 bases between them. CDR3 sequence: CASSAVLLGRSSYEQYF. CDR3 in DNA: TGTGCCAGTAGCGCCGTCTTATTGGGGCGTAGCTCCTACGAGCAGTACTTC.

V is TRBV9 and J is TRBJ1-2, with 9 bases aligning to TRBD1. J gave up 6 bases and V 3 bases, and 6 bases lay outside the gene matches. Germline CDR1 and CDR2: SGDLS and YYNGEE. The CDR3 has 14 amino acids. The CDR3 bases are TGTGCCAGCAGCGCCATGACAGGGGGACATGGCTACACCTTC. Translation gives CASSAMTGGHGYTF.

The chain carries TRBV7-9 and TRBJ1-5; D is possibly TRBD1 (6 bases). The CDR3 totals 13 residues. Germline assignment: CDR1 SEHNR and CDR2 FQNEAQ (reference sequence). Trimming took off 2 bases at V and 11 bases at J, with 13 bases between the two ends. CDR3 in amino acids: CASSLNGAGAQHF. The DNA of the CDR3 is TGTGCCAGCAGCTTAAACGGCGCAGGGGCCCAGCATTTT. Full variable domain (outside the CDR3, taken from reference TRBV7-9 and TRBJ1-5): DTGVSQNPRHKITKRGQNVTFRCDPISEHNRLYWYRQTLGQGPEFLTYFQNEAQLEKSRLLSDRFSAERPKGSFSTLEIQRTEQGDSAMYLCASSLNGAGAQHFGDGTRLSIL.

The chain recombines TRBV7-6 with TRBJ2-5, with TRBD2 matching 9 bases. This CDR3 is 14 amino acids long. The ends lost 2 bases at V and 4 bases at J; junction bases unmatched: 2. Looked up from germline, CDR1 is SGHVS and CDR2 is FNYEAQ. The CDR3: CASSLLGLAETQYF. Written as DNA, the CDR3 is TGTGCCAGCAGCTTATTGGGACTAGCAGAGACCCAGTACTTC.

The chain recombines TRBV18 with TRBJ2-5, with 7 positions matching TRBD1. In germline, CDR1 is KGHSH, CDR2 LQKENI. V lost 1 base and J lost 1; bases outside the gene matches: 0. The CDR3 consists of 14 residues. The DNA for the CDR3 is TGTGCCAGCTCACCACGGGACAGCCAAGAGACCCAGTACTTC. Encoded protein: CASSPRDSQETQYF.